The clone carrying this T cell receptor beta chain was seen only a few times. Its matching antigen is unknown. The data were obtained in a study of T cells in localized non-small cell lung cancer. Regarding the study as a whole: The greatest T cell clonality was found in uninvolved adjacent lung (higher than in tumor). A median of 57 clones ranked among the top 100 in tumor appeared in adjacent lung. Heterogeneity is still possible, as just one tumor region was sequenced.

Method: immunoSEQ multiplex PCR; TCRdb's copy keeps in-frame clones and lacks some. The table includes roughly 3,300 clones, roughly 22% detected once. Samples of adjacent lung lacking atypia were obtained no closer than 2 cm to the tumor margin. Germline V gene lookup returns CDR1 SGHNT and CDR2 YENEEA. CDR3 size: 15 residues. The V end was cut by 4 bases, the J end by 2 bases, with 14 bases between. Sequences were derived from normal lung tissue next to the tumor, sampled before any cancer treatment. This receptor was identified in a man aged 35 to 69 with stage III squamous cell lung carcinoma. The gene calls are TRBV11-3 and TRBJ2-5; a possible D gene is TRBD1 (5 bases). CDR3 region: CASSYRDSQQETQYF. The CDR3 DNA is TGTGCCAGCAGCTATCGAGACAGCCAGCAAGAGACCCAGTACTTC.